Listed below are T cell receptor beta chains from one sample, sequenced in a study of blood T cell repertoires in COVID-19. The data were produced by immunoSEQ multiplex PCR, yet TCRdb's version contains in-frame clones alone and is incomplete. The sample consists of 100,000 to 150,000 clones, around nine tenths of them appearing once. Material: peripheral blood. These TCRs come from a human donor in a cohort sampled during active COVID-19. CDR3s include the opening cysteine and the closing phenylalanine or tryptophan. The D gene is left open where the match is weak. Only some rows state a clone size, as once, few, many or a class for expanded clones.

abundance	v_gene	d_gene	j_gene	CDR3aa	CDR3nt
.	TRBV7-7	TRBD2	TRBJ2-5	CASSLTGTSVQETQYF	TGTGCTAGCAGCTTAACCGGGACTAGCGTCCAAGAGACCCAGTACTTC
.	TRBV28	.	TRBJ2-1	CASSLWSGGNEQFF	TGTGCCAGCAGTTTATGGTCCGGGGGCAATGAGCAGTTCTTC
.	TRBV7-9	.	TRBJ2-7	CASSTTPLSYEQYF	TGTGCCAGCAGCACCACCCCACTCTCCTACGAGCAGTACTTC
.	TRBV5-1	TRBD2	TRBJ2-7	CASRQGLAGTYEQYF	TGCGCCAGCAGACAAGGACTAGCGGGGACCTACGAGCAGTACTTC
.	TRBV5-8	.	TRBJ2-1	CASSRRTESSYNEQFF	TGTGCCAGCAGCCGTCGGACAGAAAGCTCCTACAATGAGCAGTTCTTC
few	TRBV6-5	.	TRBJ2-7	CASSLGGREQYF	TGTGCCAGCAGCCTGGGGGGGCGCGAGCAGTACTTC
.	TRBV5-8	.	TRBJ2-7	CASSLHGGGPREQYF	TGTGCCAGCAGCCTGCATGGGGGCGGCCCGAGAGAGCAGTACTTC
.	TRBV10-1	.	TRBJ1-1	CASSESIGGRTEAFF	TGCGCCAGCAGTGAGTCGATCGGGGGAAGGACTGAAGCTTTCTTT
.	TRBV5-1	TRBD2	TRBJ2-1	CASSLGGLAGNNEQFF	TGCGCCAGCAGCTTGGGCGGACTAGCGGGGAACAATGAGCAGTTCTTC
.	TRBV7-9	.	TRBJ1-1	CASSTDRNTEAFF	TGTGCCAGCAGCACCGACAGGAACACTGAAGCTTTCTTT
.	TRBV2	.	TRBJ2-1	CASEGLNNNEQFF	TGTGCCAGCGAGGGACTCAATAACAATGAGCAGTTCTTC
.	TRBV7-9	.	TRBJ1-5	CASSGETRPPQPQHF	TGTGCCAGCAGCGGGGAGACGCGACCCCCTCAGCCCCAGCATTTT
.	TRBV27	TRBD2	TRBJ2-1	CASRRVAGGYNEQFF	TGTGCCAGCAGGCGAGTAGCGGGGGGTTACAATGAGCAGTTCTTC
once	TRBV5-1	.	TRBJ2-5	CASSQQETQYF	TGCGCCAGCAGCCAACAAGAGACCCAGTACTTC
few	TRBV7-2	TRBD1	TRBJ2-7	CASSGQGYEQYF	TGTGCCAGCAGCGGACAGGGCTACGAGCAGTACTTC
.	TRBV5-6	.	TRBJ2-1	CASSLLGRGNEQFF	TGTGCCAGCAGCTTGTTGGGGCGGGGCAATGAGCAGTTCTTC
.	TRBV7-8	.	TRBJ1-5	CASSRTVAQPQHF	TGTGCCAGCAGCAGGACTGTTGCTCAGCCCCAGCATTTT
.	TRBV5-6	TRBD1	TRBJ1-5	CASSAAAGGNQPQHF	TGTGCCAGCAGCGCCGCCGCAGGGGGAAATCAGCCCCAGCATTTT
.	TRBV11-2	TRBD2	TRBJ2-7	CASSSLAGGSFYEQYF	TGTGCCAGCAGCTCACTAGCGGGAGGCTCCTTCTACGAGCAGTACTTC
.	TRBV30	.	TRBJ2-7	CAWSDRSVAVEQYF	TGTGCCTGGAGTGACCGGTCGGTCGCGGTTGAGCAGTACTTC
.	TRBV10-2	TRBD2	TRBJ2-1	CASSRWGMGGGSNEQFF	TGCGCCAGCAGCCGTTGGGGGATGGGGGGAGGGTCCAATGAGCAGTTCTTC
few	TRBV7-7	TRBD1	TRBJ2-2	CASSLSGTGVTGELFF	TGTGCTAGCAGCTTATCCGGGACAGGGGTAACCGGGGAGCTGTTTTTT
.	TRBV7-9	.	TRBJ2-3	CASSLVLASGSADTQYF	TGTGCCAGCAGCTTGGTCCTAGCGTCCGGGAGTGCAGATACGCAGTATTTT
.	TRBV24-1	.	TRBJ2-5	CATSADNLQETQYF	TGTGCCACCAGTGCGGACAACCTTCAAGAGACCCAGTACTTC
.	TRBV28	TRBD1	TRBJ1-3	CASSSGQGISGNTIYF	TGTGCCAGCAGTTCGGGACAGGGAATCTCTGGAAACACCATATATTTT
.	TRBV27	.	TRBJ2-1	CASSPRNRAYNEQFF	TGTGCCAGCAGTCCCCGGAACAGGGCCTACAATGAGCAGTTCTTC
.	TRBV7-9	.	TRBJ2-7	CASSQGTSGYEQYF	TGTGCCAGCAGCCAAGGGACTTCCGGATACGAGCAGTACTTC